This paragraph reports one TCR beta chain. These data originate in a study of blood T cell repertoires in COVID-19. V was shortened by 3 bases and J by 5 bases, with 14 bases between the two germline ends. The V gene's germline CDR1 is MGHRA and CDR2 YSYEKL. This CDR3 is built from 14 residues. Some clones are missing from TCRdb's copy, which holds only in-frame ones; the method was immunoSEQ multiplex PCR. Among roughly 240,000 clones listed, around 90% were seen once. This receptor was obtained from a woman in her twenties or thirties with acute COVID-19. The material sequenced was PBMCs or T cells enriched from blood (not recorded which). This chain uses TRBV4-1 with TRBJ2-7; maybe TRBD1 (5 bases). CDR3 nucleotide sequence: TGCGCCAGCAGCCAGCTAGGGGTTAAAGACGAGCAGTACTTC. The encoded protein is CASSQLGVKDEQYF.